The 21 T cell receptor beta chains below were found in one sample sequenced in a study of PD-1 blockade in classical Hodgkin lymphoma. As to time point: cycle 4 day 1 (C4D1), after 6 weeks of nivolumab. With no exception, relapse followed autologous stem cell transplantation in all patients, and brentuximab vedotin exposure varied. Clones were read by immunoSEQ multiplex PCR, and TCRdb kept only the in-frame ones, dropping some. The data show some 58,000 clones, more than 80% seen once. The input for sequencing was peripheral blood mononuclear cells (PBMCs), taken before the fourth cycle of nivolumab. All receptors derive from a human donor with classical Hodgkin lymphoma.

The chain joins TRBV7-8 to TRBJ2-5; a weak D match, TRBD1 (6 bases). V lost 3 bases and J 5 bases, leaving 16 bases between the germline ends. Germline-derived CDR1 and CDR2 are SGHVS and FQNEAQ. The CDR3 consists of 15 residues. The CDR3 is CASSFSRGLGETQYF. CDR3 DNA: TGTGCCAGCAGCTTTTCCAGGGGTTTAGGGGAGACCCAGTACTTC.

CDR3 sequence reads: CASRRPAWCQEYQVGNTEAFF. The CDR3 coding sequence is TGTGCCAGCAGACGGCCCGCGTGGTGCCAGGAATATCAGGTTGGGAACACTGAAGCTTTCTTT. The chain uses TRBV27 and TRBJ1-1; D unresolved. The CDR3 is 21 residues long. Germline assignment: CDR1 MNHEY and CDR2 SMNVEV (reference sequence). V lost 6 bases and J lost 1, with 33 bases in between.

The V gene is TRBV7-9, the J gene TRBJ2-7, with 9 bases fitting TRBD2. This CDR3 has 14 residues. Trimming took 5 bases from V and 5 from J; bases not matched to a gene: 7. Germline values: CDR1 SEHNR, CDR2 FQNEAQ (reference sequence). In DNA form, the CDR3 reads TGTGCCAGCAGCGTGGGACTAGCACGCGACGAGCAGTACTTC. Protein sequence: CASSVGLARDEQYF.

The chain couples TRBV13 to TRBJ1-5; 7 nucleotides line up with TRBD1. The CDR3 consists of 12 residues. Germline CDR1 PRHDT, CDR2 FYEKMQ (reference sequence). Trimming at V came to 5 bases and at J to 7 bases, leaving 2 bases not matched to a gene. CDR3 region: CASSPRGQPQHF. CDR3 DNA: TGTGCCAGCAGCCCCAGGGGGCAGCCCCAGCATTTT.

V usage is TRBV27 and J usage is TRBJ2-3; D gene ambiguous. V was shortened by 3 bases and J by 7 bases, with 14 bases between the two germline ends. The CDR3 consists of 14 residues. Per the germline V gene, CDR1 is MNHEY and CDR2 is SMNVEV (reference sequence). The CDR3 sequence is CASSFPASAHTQYF. CDR3 DNA: TGTGCCAGCAGTTTTCCGGCTTCGGCCCATACGCAGTATTTT.

The chain recombines TRBV7-3 with TRBJ2-1; the match to TRBD2 covers 11 bases. V dropped 2 bases and J dropped 7; count of bases not matched to a gene: 7. The CDR3 is 16 residues long. Germline V gene lookup returns CDR1 SGHTA and CDR2 FQGTGA. The CDR3, as DNA: TGTGCCAGCAGCTTACCCACTAGCGGGAGTGTTAATGAGCAGTTCTTC. Protein: CASSLPTSGSVNEQFF.

V gene TRBV10-1 combines with J gene TRBJ2-7; 8 bases map to TRBD2. V dropped 4 bases and J dropped 3; count of bases not matched to a gene: 8. The CDR3 has 15 residues. Per germline, CDR1 WNHNN and CDR2 SYGVQD (reference sequence). The CDR3 here is CASSGGSGGVYEQYF. In DNA form, the CDR3 reads TGCGCCAGCAGTGGAGGGAGCGGGGGAGTCTACGAGCAGTACTTC.

The chain links TRBV5-5 to TRBJ2-2; D possibly matches TRBD1 or TRBD2 (5 bases each). The germline V gene has CDR1 SGHKS and CDR2 YYEKEE (reference sequence). Deletions cut 5 bases from V and 7 bases from J, with 21 bases between. The CDR3 is 16 residues long. The CDR3 loop reads CASSPGTNGPGGELFF. CDR3 DNA sequence: TGTGCCAGCAGTCCCGGGACCAACGGACCGGGCGGGGAGCTGTTTTTT.

The V and J genes are TRBV6-1 and TRBJ2-7, with 8 nucleotides matching TRBD2. The germline V gene has CDR1 MNHNS and CDR2 SASEGT. The CDR3 covers 17 residues. J lost 7 bases, V lost 4 bases, and 18 bases had no gene match. CDR3 DNA: TGTGCCAGCAGTGGATGGATGAGCGGGAGAACTGCGTGGGAGCAGTACTTC. It is translated as CASSGWMSGRTAWEQYF.

This chain connects TRBV10-3 to TRBJ2-1, with D possibly called TRBD1 or TRBD2 (5 bases each). Trimming left V 6 bases short and J 12 bases short, with 24 bases between. CDR3 length equals 15 residues. Germline assignment: CDR1 ENHRY and CDR2 SYGVKD. The chain's CDR3 is CAISGADPTMMGQFF. CDR3 sequence (DNA): TGTGCCATCAGCGGGGCAGATCCAACAATGATGGGGCAGTTCTTC.

The chain couples TRBV7-9 to TRBJ1-2; 11 nucleotides line up with TRBD1. After removal of 1 base from V and 8 bases from J, the junction contained 9 bases not matched to a gene. Germline lookup yields CDR1 SEHNR and CDR2 FQNEAQ (reference sequence). CDR3 length equals 16 residues. The CDR3, as DNA: TGTGCCAGCAGCTTAGTAGCCGGACAGGGGGCCATCGGCTACACCTTC. This sequence encodes CASSLVAGQGAIGYTF.

V gene TRBV5-4 combines with J gene TRBJ2-1, with D hard to call. The CDR3 consists of 12 residues. Germline V CDR1 and CDR2: SGHNT, YYREEE (reference sequence). Here the CDR3 DNA reads TGTGTAAGCCAGAGCTCCTACAATGAGCAGTTCTTC. Translated: CVSQSSYNEQFF.

This clone was counted once. The genes are TRBV6-6 and TRBJ1-1; no clear D. CDR1 and CDR2 (germline): MNHNY, SVGAGI (reference sequence). The V end lost 6 bases, the J end lost 11 bases, and 22 bases lay between the germline ends. This CDR3 spans 14 amino acids. Here the CDR3 DNA reads TGTGCCAGCAGCTCGCCTTCGGCTCGATCAAGCGCTTTCTTT. Its protein product is CASSSPSARSSAFF.

The rearrangement links TRBV7-9 to TRBJ2-7; D remains ambiguous. The CDR3 is made up of 13 amino acids. V was clipped by 5 bases and J by 0 bases, with 8 bases between them. The germline V gene has CDR1 SEHNR and CDR2 FQNEAQ (reference sequence). Here the CDR3 DNA reads TGTGCCAGCAGCCCGACACTCTCCTACGAGCAGTACTTC. Translated: CASSPTLSYEQYF.

The chain joins TRBV10-1 to TRBJ2-1; 14 nucleotides line up with TRBD2. V dropped 6 bases and J dropped 0; count of bases not matched to a gene: 13. This CDR3 spans 20 amino acids. In germline, CDR1 is WNHNN, CDR2 SYGVQD (reference sequence). CDR3 DNA: TGCGCCAGCAGCTCCGGGAGGGGACTAGCGGGGGCGAGCTCCTACAATGAGCAGTTCTTC. Its translation: CASSSGRGLAGASSYNEQFF.

This chain joins TRBV9 and TRBJ2-1, with TRBD1 as a possible D gene (5 bases). Germline V gene lookup returns CDR1 SGDLS and CDR2 YYNGEE. V lost 4 bases and J lost 0, with 11 bases in between. CDR3 length equals 15 residues. The CDR3 region has the DNA TGTGCCAGCAGCAGACGACAGAACTCCTACAATGAGCAGTTCTTC. Residues: CASSRRQNSYNEQFF.

This chain uses TRBV15 with TRBJ2-3, with D hard to call. This CDR3 has 14 amino acids. Germline CDR1 LNHNV, CDR2 YYDKDF (reference sequence). V was shortened by 3 bases and J by 1 base, with 8 bases between the two germline ends. The CDR3 bases are TGTGCCACCAGCAGTCGAATAGGCACAGATACGCAGTATTTT. It encodes CATSSRIGTDTQYF.

This clone is labeled medium-sized. The chain couples TRBV28 to TRBJ2-1, with 9 bases lining up with TRBD2. Germline loops: CDR1 MDHEN, CDR2 SYDVKM. The CDR3 spans 17 residues. V lost 0 bases and J lost 0; bases outside the gene matches: 3. CDR3 DNA: TGTGCCAGCAGTTTATGGGGTAGCGGGAGCTCCTACAATGAGCAGTTCTTC. Its translation: CASSLWGSGSSYNEQFF.

The chain couples TRBV11-3 to TRBJ2-7; the D gene could be TRBD1 or TRBD2 (5 bases each). The V and J ends lost 5 bases and 2 bases respectively, with 13 bases between them. The CDR3 has 14 residues. Germline V lookup: CDR1 SGHNT, CDR2 YENEEA. CDR3 region: CASSDRDGTYEQYF. The CDR3 region has the DNA TGTGCCAGCAGCGACCGGGACGGGACCTACGAGCAGTACTTC.

The genes are TRBV27 and TRBJ1-2; no definite D call. CDR1 MNHEY and CDR2 SMNVEV come from the germline V gene (reference sequence). The CDR3 has 13 amino acids. V was trimmed by 0 bases and J by 8 bases, leaving 10 bases between them. The CDR3 loop is CASSLSRFSGYTF. CDR3 bases: TGTGCCAGCAGTTTATCTAGATTCTCGGGCTACACCTTC.

Only a few counts were recorded for this clone. The gene calls are TRBV6-1 and TRBJ1-4; a possible D gene is TRBD1 (5 bases). V lost 6 bases and J 8 bases, leaving 19 bases between the germline ends. Per the germline V gene, CDR1 is MNHNS and CDR2 is SASEGT. The CDR3 has 15 residues. CDR3 residues: CASSFAIGAGEKLFF. CDR3 in DNA: TGTGCCAGCAGCTTCGCGATCGGGGCAGGGGAAAAACTGTTTTTT.